Below are 21 T cell receptor beta chains sequenced from a single sample in a study of blood T cell repertoires in COVID-19. Here immunoSEQ multiplex PCR was the method, and the copy in TCRdb shows in-frame clones only, minus some. Of 73,000 or so clones listed, less than 75% are singletons. The source material was peripheral blood. Receptors originate from a man aged 60 to 69 with acute or convalescent COVID-19.

The chain links TRBV3-1 (or the pseudogene TRBV3-2) to TRBJ1-1, with D possibly matching TRBD1 (6 bases). Per the germline V gene, CDR1 is LGHDT and CDR2 is YNNKEL (reference sequence). V was trimmed by 5 bases and J by 0 bases, leaving 16 bases between them. The CDR3 contains 16 residues. The CDR3 reads CASSFGLWGLNTEAFF. The CDR3 DNA sequence: TGTGCCAGCAGCTTCGGACTCTGGGGGCTGAACACTGAAGCTTTCTTT.

V and J are TRBV15 and TRBJ1-1; 7 positions agree with TRBD1. Per germline, CDR1 LNHNV and CDR2 YYDKDF (reference sequence). The CDR3 runs to 13 residues. J gave up 8 bases and V 0 bases, and 3 bases lay outside the gene matches. The CDR3 here is CATSRDPQGEAFF. The CDR3, as DNA: TGTGCCACCAGCAGAGATCCACAGGGGGAAGCTTTCTTT. The full variable domain, in which reference TRBV15 and TRBJ1-1 provide the parts outside the CDR3, is DAMVIQNPRYQVTQFGKPVTLSCSQTLNHNVMYWYQQKSSQAPKLLFHYYDKDFNNEADTPDNFQSRRPNTSFCFLDIRSPGLGDTAMYLCATSRDPQGEAFFGQGTRLTVV.

The V call is TRBV5-1, the J call TRBJ2-1; D call uncertain. There are 15 residues in the CDR3. Germline values: CDR1 SGHRS, CDR2 YFSETQ. Trimming took 1 base from V and 8 from J, leaving 16 bases between them. The CDR3 reads CASSLIGQVGDEQFF. CDR3 DNA: TGCGCCAGCAGCTTGATTGGCCAGGTCGGCGATGAGCAGTTCTTC.

This clone was seen just once. DNA for the CDR3: TGTGCCAGCAATCGGAGAAGGGACAGGGGCAACGAGCAGTACGTC. It specifies CASNRRRDRGNEQYV. This chain uses TRBV6-4 with TRBJ2-7, with 10 bases fitting TRBD1. J lost 5 bases, V lost 7 bases, and 11 bases had no gene match. The CDR3 consists of 15 residues. CDR1 and CDR2 from the germline V gene are MRHNA and SNTAGT.

The chain recombines TRBV6-1 with TRBJ2-7, with D tentatively TRBD2 (5 bases). CDR3 length equals 14 residues. Germline-derived CDR1 and CDR2 are MNHNS and SASEGT. V dropped 3 bases and J dropped 7 bases, with 16 bases sitting between them. The CDR3 DNA reads TGTGCCAGCAGTGAGCGGTCGGGGTCGGGTGAGCAGTACTTC. It translates to CASSERSGSGEQYF.

This clone occurred once. The chain has TRBV11-2 and TRBJ1-3, with TRBD1 identical over 9 bases. This CDR3 has 13 amino acids. CDR1 SGHAT and CDR2 FQNNGV come from the germline V gene. V shed 3 bases and J 7 bases; nucleotides not matched to a gene: 1. The CDR3 spells CASSFDRGNTIYF. CDR3 nucleotide sequence: TGTGCCAGCAGCTTCGACAGGGGGAACACCATATATTTT.

This clone was detected once. The J gene is TRBJ2-5, the V gene TRBV28; D perhaps matches TRBD2 (6 bases). Trimming took off 6 bases at V and 7 bases at J, with 9 bases between the two ends. This CDR3 has 11 residues. Germline CDR1 is MDHEN and CDR2 is SYDVKM. The CDR3 loop is CASSRRGTQYF. CDR3 bases: TGTGCCAGCAGCAGGAGGGGGACCCAGTACTTC. Full variable domain (remainder filled in from reference TRBV28 and TRBJ2-5): DVKVTQSSRYLVKRTGEKVFLECVQDMDHENMFWYRQDPGLGLRLIYFSYDVKMKEKGDIPEGYSVSREKKERFSLILESASTNQTSMYLCASSRRGTQYFGPGTRLLVL.

This sequence joins TRBV19 and TRBJ2-7; 11 bases align to TRBD2. Trimming took 3 bases from V and 3 from J; bases not matched to a gene: 7. Germline CDR1 LNHDA, CDR2 SQIVND (reference sequence). There are 16 residues in the CDR3. The CDR3 nucleotides read TGTGCCAGTAGTATTGGAGGGACTAGCGGAGTCTACGAGCAGTACTTC. Amino acid sequence: CASSIGGTSGVYEQYF.

The chain links TRBV3-1 (or the pseudogene TRBV3-2) to TRBJ2-2, with 7 bases identical to TRBD1. Germline V CDR1 and CDR2: LGHDT, YNNKEL (reference sequence). V lost 0 bases and J lost 3; bases outside the gene matches: 7. The CDR3 totals 17 residues. CDR3: CASSQDDRTGDTGELFF. DNA for the CDR3: TGTGCCAGCAGCCAAGATGACCGGACAGGTGACACCGGGGAGCTGTTTTTT.

V gene TRBV6-4 combines with J gene TRBJ2-5, with TRBD1 as a possible D gene (5 bases). CDR3 length: 13 amino acids. The V end lost 3 bases, the J end lost 2 bases, and 7 bases lay between the germline ends. Germline V lookup: CDR1 MRHNA, CDR2 SNTAGT. The CDR3 loop is CASSEDIQETQYF. The CDR3 nucleotides read TGTGCCAGCAGTGAGGACATACAAGAGACCCAGTACTTC.

V and J are TRBV11-2 and TRBJ2-5, with 7 bases identical to TRBD1. Germline trimming cut 3 bases from V and 0 bases from J; bases unmatched to any gene: 4. This CDR3 has 15 amino acids. The germline gives CDR1 SGHAT, CDR2 FQNNGV. The CDR3 is CASSLGDSYQETQYF. The CDR3 DNA sequence: TGTGCCAGCAGCTTGGGGGACAGCTACCAAGAGACCCAGTACTTC.

This clone showed up just once. The chain has TRBV3-1 (or the pseudogene TRBV3-2) and TRBJ2-2; D not certain. CDR3 size: 14 residues. Trimming cost V 1 base and J 1 base, with 4 bases left between them. CDR1 and CDR2 (germline): LGHDT, YNNKEL (reference sequence). The CDR3 here is CASSQGGNTGELFF. The CDR3 nucleotides are TGTGCCAGCAGCCAAGGCGGGAACACCGGGGAGCTGTTTTTT.

This rearrangement joins TRBV27 to TRBJ1-6; no clear D gene. This CDR3 contains 14 residues. V was clipped by 9 bases and J by 6 bases, with 15 bases between them. Germline V gene data show CDR1 as MNHEY and CDR2 as SMNVEV (reference sequence). CDR3 sequence (DNA): TGTGCCAGTAAAAAACGACTCAGTAATTCACCCCTCCACTTT. It codes for CASKKRLSNSPLHF.

The gene calls are TRBV7-3 and TRBJ2-1; D remains ambiguous. The germline V and J ends were trimmed by 5 bases and 5 bases, with 10 bases remaining between them. This CDR3 is 13 amino acids long. CDR1 and CDR2 (germline): SGHTA, FQGTGA. The CDR3 sequence: CASSRARNNEQFF. For the CDR3, the DNA is TGTGCCAGCAGCCGCGCCAGGAACAATGAGCAGTTCTTC.

This clone was observed a single time. In DNA, the CDR3 is TGTGCCAGCAGCCGGACAGGGGAAGTTAGCACAGATACGCAGTATTTT. Protein sequence: CASSRTGEVSTDTQYF. The chain has TRBV6-6 and TRBJ2-3; TRBD1 matches 9 bases. This CDR3 region has 16 residues. Trimming took 6 bases from V and 0 from J; bases not matched to a gene: 7. The germline V gene encodes CDR1 MNHNY and CDR2 SVGAGI (reference sequence).

The rearrangement uses TRBV4-1 and TRBJ1-5; D gene uncertain. This CDR3 contains 14 residues. Germline V gives CDR1 MGHRA, CDR2 YSYEKL. The ends were cut back, 0 bases at V and 3 bases at J, with 6 bases in the middle. DNA of the CDR3: TGCGCCAGCAGCCAAGAGGGCATCAATCAGCCCCAGCATTTT. Residues: CASSQEGINQPQHF.

The count of this clone is one. V gene TRBV9 combines with J gene TRBJ1-6; 7 bases are shared with TRBD1. The J segment lost 7 bases and the V segment lost 4 bases, leaving 11 bases of the junction unmatched. Germline CDR1 SGDLS, CDR2 YYNGEE. The CDR3 is 16 residues long. Here the CDR3 reads CASSPTGSEGNSPLHF. The CDR3 DNA reads TGTGCCAGCAGCCCGACAGGGTCGGAGGGGAATTCACCCCTCCACTTT.

This chain connects TRBV19 to TRBJ2-3, with TRBD2 identical over 8 bases. The CDR3 covers 15 residues. The V gene's germline CDR1 is LNHDA and CDR2 SQIVND (reference sequence). With V trimmed by 3 bases and J by 3 bases, 5 bases remained unmatched. The CDR3 DNA is TGTGCCAGTAGTATTCAAGCGGGAGAGACAGATACGCAGTATTTT. Protein sequence: CASSIQAGETDTQYF.

The table lists this clone with a count of one. This chain links TRBV5-4 with TRBJ2-4; TRBD1 might be the D (5 bases). Germline V gene lookup returns CDR1 SGHNT and CDR2 YYREEE (reference sequence). CDR3 length equals 16 residues. Deletions cut 4 bases from V and 0 bases from J, with 14 bases between. The chain's CDR3 is CASSQRGLVAKNIQYF. CDR3 DNA sequence: TGTGCCAGCAGCCAAAGGGGCCTGGTAGCCAAAAACATTCAGTACTTC.

Turning to this clone: Its ends do not fully match the called genes, so a read error is possible. The chain has TRBV7-9 and TRBJ1-4, with TRBD1 matching 9 bases. The CDR3 sequence is 12 residues long. Germline lookup yields CDR1 SEHNR and CDR2 FQNEAQ (reference sequence). CDR3 sequence reads: CASSPGTGKPFF. The DNA for the CDR3 is TGTGCCAGCAGCCCCGGGACAGGGAAACCGTTTTTT.

The chain links TRBV19 to TRBJ2-5; perhaps TRBD2 as D (6 bases). Trimming took 10 bases from V and 2 from J, leaving 14 bases between them. CDR1 LNHDA and CDR2 SQIVND come from the germline V gene (reference sequence). CDR3 length: 13 amino acids. The CDR3 DNA sequence: TGTGCCACTAGGACCCGGGGGCAAGAGACCCAGTACTTC. This encodes CATRTRGQETQYF.